The 13 T cell receptor beta chains in this list originate from one sample, sequenced in a study of blood T cell repertoires in COVID-19. The assay was immunoSEQ multiplex PCR, and TCRdb's table has in-frame clones only and misses some. The sample lists about 150,000 clones; 80% to 90% were seen once. Sequencing used PBMCs or T cells enriched from blood (not recorded which). The source is a woman between 45 and 60 years old who had recovered from COVID-19.

This clone was detected only once. This sequence joins TRBV6-2 or TRBV6-3 and TRBJ1-5; D perhaps matches TRBD1 (5 bases). This CDR3 has 15 amino acids. The germline V and J ends were trimmed by 2 bases and 5 bases, with 13 bases remaining between them. Germline V CDR1 and CDR2: MNHEY, SVGEGT. The CDR3 nucleotides read TGTGCCAGCAGTTACCGCAGGGTTGGGGATCAGCCCCAGCATTTT. This sequence encodes CASSYRRVGDQPQHF.

V is TRBV28 and J is TRBJ2-1, with TRBD2 identical over 8 bases. This CDR3 spans 15 amino acids. Unmatched junction bases numbered 4, after V lost 0 bases and J lost 6 bases. Per germline, CDR1 MDHEN and CDR2 SYDVKM. CDR3 residues: CASSLWQAGANEQFF. In nucleotides, the CDR3 is TGTGCCAGCAGTTTATGGCAAGCGGGAGCCAATGAGCAGTTCTTC.

V is TRBV19 and J is TRBJ2-1, with D possibly matching TRBD1 (6 bases). This CDR3 comprises 14 residues. Deletions cut 5 bases from V and 1 base from J, with 9 bases between. Per the germline V gene, CDR1 is LNHDA and CDR2 is SQIVND (reference sequence). CDR3 DNA sequence: TGTGCCAGTAGTCGACAGGAGTCCTACAATGAGCAGTTCTTC. Translating gives CASSRQESYNEQFF.

This chain joins TRBV29-1 and TRBJ2-1; 9 positions match TRBD1. The germline V gene encodes CDR1 SQVTM and CDR2 ANQGSEA. The CDR3 is 14 amino acids. Trimming cost V 7 bases and J 8 bases; bases outside gene matches: 12. CDR3 loop: CSALTDRGVHEQFF. CDR3 nucleotide sequence: TGCAGCGCCCTTACCGACAGGGGGGTTCATGAGCAGTTCTTC.

The gene calls are TRBV2 and TRBJ2-3; 7 positions agree with TRBD2. Germline V gene lookup returns CDR1 SNHLY and CDR2 FYNNEI. The CDR3 has 15 residues. The V gene end was trimmed by 3 bases and the J gene end by 2 bases; junction bases not matched to a gene: 5. CDR3 DNA sequence: TGTGCCAGCAGTGAGCCGGGACTACCCACAGATACGCAGTATTTT. This gives the protein CASSEPGLPTDTQYF.

The chain combines TRBV25-1 with TRBJ2-3; no clear D. The germline V gene has CDR1 MGHDK and CDR2 SYGVNS. CDR3 length: 14 residues. V was trimmed by 0 bases and J by 4 bases, leaving 8 bases between them. DNA of the CDR3: TGTGCCAGCAGTGAATATGAGGCGCCAGATACGCAGTATTTT. Its protein is CASSEYEAPDTQYF.

The V call is TRBV3-1 (or the pseudogene TRBV3-2), the J call TRBJ1-1; D remains ambiguous. Germline CDR1 reads LGHDT; CDR2 reads YNNKEL (reference sequence). Trimming took off 0 bases at V and 1 base at J, with 6 bases between the two ends. The CDR3 is 14 amino acids. The CDR3, as DNA: TGTGCCAGCAGCCAAGATCTAGGGAACACTGAAGCTTTCTTT. It encodes CASSQDLGNTEAFF.

The V call is TRBV28, the J call TRBJ2-4; weak D call: TRBD2 (5 bases). Germline V gene sequence: CDR1 MDHEN, CDR2 SYDVKM. The CDR3 has 14 amino acids. V was clipped by 5 bases and J by 0 bases, with 8 bases between them. In DNA form, the CDR3 reads TGTGCCAGCAGTCCTGGACTAGCCAAAAACATTCAGTACTTC. Protein: CASSPGLAKNIQYF. The full variable domain, in which reference TRBV28 and TRBJ2-4 provide the parts outside the CDR3, is DVKVTQSSRYLVKRTGEKVFLECVQDMDHENMFWYRQDPGLGLRLIYFSYDVKMKEKGDIPEGYSVSREKKERFSLILESASTNQTSMYLCASSPGLAKNIQYFGAGTRLSVL.

J is TRBJ1-6 and V is TRBV11-2; perhaps TRBD1 as D (6 bases). Germline V gene lookup returns CDR1 SGHAT and CDR2 FQNNGV. CDR3 length: 15 residues. Trimming took 0 bases from V and 8 from J, leaving 11 bases between them. CDR3 bases: TGTGCCAGCAGCTTAGAATGGCAGGGGCATTCACCCCTCCACTTT. This gives the protein CASSLEWQGHSPLHF.

This sequence joins TRBV7-9 and TRBJ1-1; possible D gene TRBD1, 5 bases. Germline assignment: CDR1 SEHNR and CDR2 FQNEAQ (reference sequence). The CDR3 extends over 14 amino acids. Trimming removed 3 bases from V and 1 base from J, with 9 bases in between. The CDR3 is CASSFSTGNTEAFF. The CDR3 region has the DNA TGTGCCAGCAGCTTTAGTACAGGGAACACTGAAGCTTTCTTT.

This clone has only one observation. The CDR3 DNA follows: TGTGCCAGCAGCCGCGGGGACAGCTATGGCTACACCTTC. The encoded protein is CASSRGDSYGYTF. The chain is built from TRBV14 and TRBJ1-2; 7 positions match TRBD1. The CDR3 is 13 residues long. The trim removed 4 bases at V and 4 bases at J, leaving 3 bases unmatched. The germline gives CDR1 SGHDN, CDR2 FVKESK.

The CDR3 sequence is CASSEGQGATNEKLFF. The CDR3 region has the DNA TGTGCCAGCAGCGAGGGACAGGGGGCCACTAATGAAAAACTGTTTTTT. The chain employs TRBV7-2 and TRBJ1-4; 12 nucleotides agree with TRBD1. The CDR3 is 16 amino acids. V lost 5 bases, J lost 2 bases, and 3 bases stayed unmatched. Looked up from germline, CDR1 is SGHTA and CDR2 is FQGNSA.

This clone has only one observation. DNA for the CDR3: TGTGCCAGCAGTCAAGACAGGGCAGAGACCCAGTACTTC. It encodes CASSQDRAETQYF. This chain uses TRBV2 with TRBJ2-5; TRBD1 agrees at 7 bases. V shed 5 bases, J shed 4 bases, and the junction held 4 bases outside the gene matches. Germline V lookup: CDR1 SNHLY, CDR2 FYNNEI. The CDR3 is 13 residues long.